One sample yielded the 21 T cell receptor beta chains listed below, sequenced in a study of cytomegalovirus exposure and HLA in healthy donors. The primer mix had 60 Vbeta and 13 Jbeta primers. The method was immunoSEQ multiplex PCR; TCRdb's version includes in-frame clones alone and lacks a portion of them. The repertoire holds some 90,000 clones, with about 74% as singletons. Material: PBMCs. Receptors originate from a man aged 40-49 years in good health and CMV-seronegative.

This chain connects TRBV4-3 to TRBJ1-4, with 8 positions matching TRBD1. In germline, CDR1 is LGHNA, CDR2 YSLEER. This CDR3 is 14 amino acids long. V gave up 0 bases and J gave up 11 bases; unmatched junction bases: 5. CDR3 in DNA: TGCGCCAGCAGCCAAGAGGCAGGGGGCGGTAAACTGTTTTTT. Residues: CASSQEAGGGKLFF.

This sequence joins TRBV7-6 and TRBJ1-1; D possibly corresponds to TRBD1 (5 bases). Per germline, CDR1 SGHVS and CDR2 FNYEAQ. The CDR3 has 12 amino acids. V dropped 5 bases and J dropped 5 bases, with 9 bases sitting between them. CDR3 bases: TGTGCCAGCAGCGACGGACATACTGAAGCTTTCTTT. Residues: CASSDGHTEAFF.

This chain joins TRBV4-3 and TRBJ2-1, with D maybe TRBD2 (7 bases). Trimming left V 0 bases short and J 8 bases short, with 17 bases between. Germline CDR1 is LGHNA and CDR2 is YSLEER. The CDR3 spans 16 residues. The CDR3 is CASSQDLGGASDEQFF. CDR3 nucleotide sequence: TGCGCCAGCAGCCAAGACTTGGGGGGGGCCTCTGATGAGCAGTTCTTC.

V gene TRBV27 combines with J gene TRBJ2-7; 7 bases line up with TRBD2. The CDR3 has 14 amino acids. The V gene end was trimmed by 6 bases and the J gene end by 3 bases; junction bases not matched to a gene: 8. Germline V gene sequence: CDR1 MNHEY, CDR2 SMNVEV (reference sequence). The CDR3 sequence is CASSPRGRDYEQYF. The DNA of the CDR3 is TGTGCCAGCAGCCCCCGGGGGAGGGACTACGAGCAGTACTTC.

This clone was picked up a small number of times. V gene TRBV4-1 combines with J gene TRBJ2-7; possibly TRBD1 for D (5 bases). Germline V gene sequence: CDR1 MGHRA, CDR2 YSYEKL. Trimming pared 0 bases from V and 0 bases from J, leaving 12 bases between. This CDR3 has 16 amino acids. The CDR3 bases are TGCGCCAGCAGCCAAGAGGGCCAAAGGGGCTCCTACGAGCAGTACTTC. Translating it yields CASSQEGQRGSYEQYF.

The CDR3 DNA follows: TGTGCCAGCAGTGAAAGGAGTGGGACAGGGGGCTTCTATGGCTACACCTTC. It is translated as CASSERSGTGGFYGYTF. This chain joins TRBV6-1 and TRBJ1-2; 12 nucleotides align to TRBD1. This CDR3 comprises 17 residues. Germline CDR1 MNHNS, CDR2 SASEGT. J lost 4 bases, V lost 2 bases, and 8 bases had no gene match.

The genes are TRBV7-8 and TRBJ1-2; D perhaps matches TRBD1 (6 bases). The CDR3 runs to 16 residues. Germline V gene lookup returns CDR1 SGHVS and CDR2 FQNEAQ. Trimming shortened V by 1 base and J by 3 bases, and 15 bases separated the two germline ends. The CDR3 nucleotides are TGTGCCAGCAGCTTAGTGGGGGCCCTGGGGGACTATGGCTACACCTTC. Its protein is CASSLVGALGDYGYTF.

This chain links TRBV5-6 with TRBJ1-5; 9 positions match TRBD1. V lost 1 base to trimming and J lost 6 bases; unmatched junction nucleotides: 5. The CDR3 covers 15 residues. Germline lookup yields CDR1 SGHDT and CDR2 YYEEEE. The CDR3 DNA sequence: TGTGCCAGCAGCTTGAGGACAGGGGTGGCTCAGCCCCAGCATTTT. Its protein is CASSLRTGVAQPQHF. The full variable domain, in which reference TRBV5-6 and TRBJ1-5 provide the parts outside the CDR3, is DAGVTQSPTHLIKTRGQQVTLRCSPKSGHDTVSWYQQALGQGPQFIFQYYEEEERQRGNFPDRFSGHQFPNYSSELNVNALLLGDSALYLCASSLRTGVAQPQHFGDGTRLSIL.

The genes are TRBV19 and TRBJ2-5; TRBD1 is a possible D gene (5 bases). The J call may be faulty, since TRBJ2-7 better matches the DNA end. CDR3 size: 16 residues. Per germline, CDR1 LNHDA and CDR2 SQIVND (reference sequence). CDR3 region: CASSMSPVEGVYEQYF. The CDR3 DNA sequence: TGTGCCAGTAGTATGTCTCCTGTAGAAGGGGTGTACGAGCAGTACTTC.

The rearrangement joins TRBV11-2 to TRBJ2-3; no clear D gene. CDR3 length: 13 amino acids. CDR1 is SGHAT, CDR2 FQNNGV, per germline. V lost 2 bases to trimming and J lost 5 bases, with 8 bases between them. Here the CDR3 reads CASSLIPRDTQYF. The CDR3 nucleotides read TGTGCCAGCAGCTTAATCCCCAGAGATACGCAGTATTTT.

The CDR3: CASSTLRGVDGYTF. The CDR3 nucleotides read TGTGCCAGTAGTACCCTCAGGGGAGTCGATGGCTACACCTTC. This chain links TRBV19 with TRBJ1-2, with D maybe TRBD1 (6 bases). The CDR3 is 14 residues long. V was shortened by 4 bases and J by 6 bases, with 15 bases between the two germline ends. The germline V gene has CDR1 LNHDA and CDR2 SQIVND (reference sequence).

The chain has TRBV9 and TRBJ1-2, with no clear D. Germline V gives CDR1 SGDLS, CDR2 YYNGEE. The CDR3 consists of 15 residues. The germline V and J ends were trimmed by 0 bases and 1 base, with 10 bases remaining between them. CDR3 sequence: CASSVATSGNYGYTF. Here the CDR3 DNA reads TGTGCCAGCAGCGTAGCAACTTCGGGTAACTATGGCTACACCTTC. The full variable domain, with the rest looked up from reference TRBV9 and TRBJ1-2, is DSGVTQTPKHLITATGQRVTLRCSPRSGDLSVYWYQQSLDQGLQFLIQYYNGEERAKGNILERFSAQQFPDLHSELNLSSLELGDSALYFCASSVATSGNYGYTFGSGTRLTVV.

The chain recombines TRBV7-9 with TRBJ1-6; D uncertain. The CDR3 has 13 residues. Germline CDR1 reads SEHNR; CDR2 reads FQNEAQ (reference sequence). The V end was cut by 5 bases, the J end by 6 bases, with 8 bases between. The CDR3 here is CASSPDTNSPLHF. In DNA form, the CDR3 reads TGTGCCAGCAGCCCAGACACTAATTCACCCCTCCACTTT.

The rearrangement uses TRBV19 and TRBJ1-2, with a tentative D call TRBD1 (5 bases). Germline V gene sequence: CDR1 LNHDA, CDR2 SQIVND (reference sequence). The CDR3 is 16 residues long. V gave up 1 base and J gave up 4 bases, with 16 bases separating them. The CDR3 DNA sequence: TGTGCCAGTAGTATAGCCTCCCCGACAGACCCCTATGGCTACACCTTC. It codes for CASSIASPTDPYGYTF.

The rearrangement joins TRBV5-1 to TRBJ1-2, with D hard to call. Trimming removed 1 base at V and 0 bases at J, with 10 bases between. CDR1 is SGHRS and CDR2 is YFSETQ in the germline V gene. The CDR3 covers 15 residues. The CDR3 loop is CASSLSSGTNYGYTF. CDR3 sequence (DNA): TGCGCCAGCAGCTTGTCATCAGGCACTAACTATGGCTACACCTTC.

The V and J genes are TRBV30 and TRBJ2-7; D gene unclear. V was pared by 2 bases and J by 3 bases, with 5 bases between. CDR1 is GTSNPN and CDR2 is SVGIG in the germline V gene (reference sequence). The CDR3 is 11 amino acids. This chain's CDR3 is CAWSTRYEQYF. For the CDR3, the DNA is TGTGCCTGGAGTACGCGCTACGAGCAGTACTTC.

CDR3 coding DNA: TGCGCCAGCTCGCAGGATCCCCAGACGAATTCACCCCTCCACTTT. This encodes CASSQDPQTNSPLHF. The chain links TRBV10-2 to TRBJ1-6; D is unclear. The ends were cut back, 8 bases at V and 7 bases at J, with 18 bases in the middle. Germline CDR1 and CDR2: WSHSY and SAAADI. CDR3 size: 15 residues.

The chain links TRBV7-6 to TRBJ2-3, with TRBD2 as a possible D gene (6 bases). Trimming shortened V by 5 bases and J by 6 bases, and 18 bases separated the two germline ends. CDR1 SGHVS and CDR2 FNYEAQ come from the germline V gene. This CDR3 is 15 amino acids long. The CDR3 DNA follows: TGTGCCAGCAGCAACCGGGACTCCGGGTTGGATACGCAGTATTTT. Translated, it gives CASSNRDSGLDTQYF.

The chain combines TRBV27 with TRBJ1-2; 9 nucleotides agree with TRBD1. The germline V gene has CDR1 MNHEY and CDR2 SMNVEV (reference sequence). This CDR3 has 14 residues. Unmatched junction bases numbered 9, after V lost 7 bases and J lost 6 bases. The CDR3 loop reads CASTRTGTGNGYTF. CDR3 nucleotide sequence: TGTGCCAGCACCCGGACCGGGACAGGGAATGGCTACACCTTC.

The chain joins TRBV30 to TRBJ2-2; D uncertain. V was pared by 6 bases and J by 5 bases, with 7 bases between. Per the germline V gene, CDR1 is GTSNPN and CDR2 is SVGIG (reference sequence). This CDR3 contains 11 residues. The CDR3 loop is CACPLTGELFF. CDR3 nucleotides: TGTGCCTGCCCCTTAACCGGGGAGCTGTTTTTT.

The chain couples TRBV6-4 to TRBJ2-3, with 10 bases lining up with TRBD1. The V segment lost 0 bases and the J segment 4 bases; nucleotides outside the gene matches: 1. Germline assignment: CDR1 MRHNA and CDR2 SNTAGT. CDR3 size: 15 residues. DNA of the CDR3: TGTGCCAGCAGTGACTCGACAGGGGGCGCAGATACGCAGTATTTT. Its translation: CASSDSTGGADTQYF.